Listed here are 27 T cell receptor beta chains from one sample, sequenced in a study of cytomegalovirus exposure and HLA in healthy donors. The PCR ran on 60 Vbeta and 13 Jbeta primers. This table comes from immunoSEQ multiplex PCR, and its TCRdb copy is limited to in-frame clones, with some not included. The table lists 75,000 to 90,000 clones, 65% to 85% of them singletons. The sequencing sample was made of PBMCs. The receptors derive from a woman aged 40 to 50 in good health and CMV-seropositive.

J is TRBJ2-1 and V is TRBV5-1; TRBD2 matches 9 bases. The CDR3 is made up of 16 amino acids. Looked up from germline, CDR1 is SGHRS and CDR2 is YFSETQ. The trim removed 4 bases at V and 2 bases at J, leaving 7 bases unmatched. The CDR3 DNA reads TGCGCCAGCAGCCTAAGAGCGGGAGGAGCCTACAATGAGCAGTTCTTC. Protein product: CASSLRAGGAYNEQFF.

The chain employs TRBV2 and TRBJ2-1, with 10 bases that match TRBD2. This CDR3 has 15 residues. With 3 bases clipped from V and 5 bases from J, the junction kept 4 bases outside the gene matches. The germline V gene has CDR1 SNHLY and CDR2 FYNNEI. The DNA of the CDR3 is TGTGCCAGCAGTGAGTGGCTAGCGGGGGACAATGAGCAGTTCTTC. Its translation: CASSEWLAGDNEQFF. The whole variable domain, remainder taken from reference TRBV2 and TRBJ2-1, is EPEVTQTPSHQVTQMGQEVILRCVPISNHLYFYWYRQILGQKVEFLVSFYNNEISEKSEIFDDQFSVERPDGSNFTLKIRSTKLEDSAMYFCASSEWLAGDNEQFFGPGTRLTVL.

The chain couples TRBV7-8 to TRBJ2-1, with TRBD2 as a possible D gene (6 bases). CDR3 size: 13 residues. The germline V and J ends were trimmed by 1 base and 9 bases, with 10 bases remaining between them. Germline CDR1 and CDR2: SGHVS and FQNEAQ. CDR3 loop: CASSLGRGGEQFF. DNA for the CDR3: TGTGCCAGCAGCTTAGGGAGGGGCGGTGAGCAGTTCTTC.

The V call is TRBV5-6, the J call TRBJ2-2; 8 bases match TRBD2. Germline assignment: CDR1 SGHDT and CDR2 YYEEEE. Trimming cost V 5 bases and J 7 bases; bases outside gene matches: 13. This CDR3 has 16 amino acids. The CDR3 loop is CASRKGLATAGGELFF. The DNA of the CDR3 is TGTGCCAGCAGAAAAGGACTAGCCACGGCGGGCGGGGAGCTGTTTTTT.

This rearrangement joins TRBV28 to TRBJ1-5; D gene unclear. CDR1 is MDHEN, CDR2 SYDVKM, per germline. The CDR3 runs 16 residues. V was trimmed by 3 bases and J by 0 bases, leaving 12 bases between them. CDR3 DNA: TGTGCCAGCAGTTTGGGAGGATTTAATAGCAATCAGCCCCAGCATTTT. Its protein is CASSLGGFNSNQPQHF.

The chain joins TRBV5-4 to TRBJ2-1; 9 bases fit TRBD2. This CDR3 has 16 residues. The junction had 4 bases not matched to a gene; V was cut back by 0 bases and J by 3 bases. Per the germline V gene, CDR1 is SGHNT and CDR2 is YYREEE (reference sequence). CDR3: CASSLASGMVYNEQFF. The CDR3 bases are TGTGCCAGCAGCTTGGCTAGCGGGATGGTCTACAATGAGCAGTTCTTC. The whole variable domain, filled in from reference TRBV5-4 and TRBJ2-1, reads ETGVTQSPTHLIKTRGQQVTLRCSSQSGHNTVSWYQQALGQGPQFIFQYYREEENGRGNFPPRFSGLQFPNYSSELNVNALELDDSALYLCASSLASGMVYNEQFFGPGTRLTVL.

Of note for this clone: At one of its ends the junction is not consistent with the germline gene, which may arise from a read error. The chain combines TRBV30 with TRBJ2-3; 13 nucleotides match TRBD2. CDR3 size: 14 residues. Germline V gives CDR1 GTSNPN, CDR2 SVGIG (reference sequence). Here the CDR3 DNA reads TGTGCCTGGCGGACTAGCGGGAGCACAAATACGCAGTATTTT. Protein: CAWRTSGSTNTQYF. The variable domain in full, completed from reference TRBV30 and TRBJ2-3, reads SQTIHQWPATLVQPVGSPLSLECTVEGTSNPNLYWYRQAAGRGLQLLFYSVGIGQISSEVPQNLSASRPQDRQFILSSKKLLLSDSGFYLCAWRTSGSTNTQYFGPGTRLTVL.

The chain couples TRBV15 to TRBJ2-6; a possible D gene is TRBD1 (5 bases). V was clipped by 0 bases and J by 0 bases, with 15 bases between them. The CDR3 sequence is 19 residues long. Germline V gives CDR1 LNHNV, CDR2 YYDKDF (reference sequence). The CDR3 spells CATSRDSAGRFSGANVLTF. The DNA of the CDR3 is TGTGCCACCAGCAGAGATTCGGCAGGGCGATTCTCTGGGGCCAACGTCCTGACTTTC.

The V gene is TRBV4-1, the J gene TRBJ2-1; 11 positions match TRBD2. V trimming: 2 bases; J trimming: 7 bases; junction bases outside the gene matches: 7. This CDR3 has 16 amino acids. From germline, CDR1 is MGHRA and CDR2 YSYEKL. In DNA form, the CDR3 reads TGCGCCAGCAGCCAACAGGGTAGCGGGGGGGTTAATGAGCAGTTCTTC. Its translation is CASSQQGSGGVNEQFF.

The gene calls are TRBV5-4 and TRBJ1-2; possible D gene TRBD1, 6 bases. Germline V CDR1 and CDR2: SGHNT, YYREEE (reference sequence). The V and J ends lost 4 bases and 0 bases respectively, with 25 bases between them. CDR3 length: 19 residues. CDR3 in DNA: TGTGCCAGCAGCCCCGCCTGGGGGACACTCGACTGGACTAACTATGGCTACACCTTC. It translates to CASSPAWGTLDWTNYGYTF.

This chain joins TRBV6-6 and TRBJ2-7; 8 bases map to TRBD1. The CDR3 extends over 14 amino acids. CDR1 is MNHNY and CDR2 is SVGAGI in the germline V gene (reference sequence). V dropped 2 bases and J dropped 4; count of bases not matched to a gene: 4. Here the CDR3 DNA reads TGTGCCAGCAGTTACGGACAGGGTGCGTACGAGCAGTACTTC. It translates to CASSYGQGAYEQYF.

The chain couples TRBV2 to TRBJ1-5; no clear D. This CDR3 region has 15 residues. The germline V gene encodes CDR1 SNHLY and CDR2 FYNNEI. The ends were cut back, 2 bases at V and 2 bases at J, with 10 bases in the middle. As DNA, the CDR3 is TGTGCCAGCAGTGAAAGAGTTGGAGGCAATCAGCCCCAGCATTTT. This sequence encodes CASSERVGGNQPQHF.

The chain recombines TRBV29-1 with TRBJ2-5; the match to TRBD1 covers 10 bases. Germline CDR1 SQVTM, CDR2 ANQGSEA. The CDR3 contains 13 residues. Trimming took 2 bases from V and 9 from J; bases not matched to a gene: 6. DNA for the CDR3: TGCAGCGTTGAATATACGGGACAGGGGTCCCAGTACTTC. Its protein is CSVEYTGQGSQYF.

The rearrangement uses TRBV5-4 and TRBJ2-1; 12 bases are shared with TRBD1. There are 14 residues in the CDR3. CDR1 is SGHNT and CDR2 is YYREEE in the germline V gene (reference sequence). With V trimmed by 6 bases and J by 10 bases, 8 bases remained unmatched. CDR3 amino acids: CASTPGQGAREQFF. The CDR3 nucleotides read TGTGCCAGCACACCGGGACAGGGGGCGAGGGAGCAGTTCTTC.

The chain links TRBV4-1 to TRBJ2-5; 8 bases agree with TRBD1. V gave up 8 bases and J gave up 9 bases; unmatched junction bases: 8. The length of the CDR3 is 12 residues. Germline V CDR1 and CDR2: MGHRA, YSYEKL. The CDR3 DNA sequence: TGCGCCAGCCGGGGACAGGAGAGCCCCCAGTACTTC. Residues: CASRGQESPQYF.

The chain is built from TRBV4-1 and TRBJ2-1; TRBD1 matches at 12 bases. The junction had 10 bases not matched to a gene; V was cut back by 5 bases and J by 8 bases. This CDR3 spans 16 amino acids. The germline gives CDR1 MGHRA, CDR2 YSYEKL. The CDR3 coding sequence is TGCGCCAGCAGCTTTGGGGGACAGGGGGCGTTATATGAGCAGTTCTTC. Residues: CASSFGGQGALYEQFF.

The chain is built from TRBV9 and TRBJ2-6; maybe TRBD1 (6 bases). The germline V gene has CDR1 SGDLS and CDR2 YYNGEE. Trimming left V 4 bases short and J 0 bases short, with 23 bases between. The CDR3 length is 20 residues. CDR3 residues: CASSQTTDTGISSGANVLTF. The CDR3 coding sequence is TGTGCCAGCAGCCAAACAACCGATACAGGGATATCCTCTGGGGCCAACGTCCTGACTTTC.

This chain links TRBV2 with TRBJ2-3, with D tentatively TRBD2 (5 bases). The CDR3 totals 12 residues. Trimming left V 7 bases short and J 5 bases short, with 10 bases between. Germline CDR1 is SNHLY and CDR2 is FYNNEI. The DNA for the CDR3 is TGTGCCAGCACCCCGAGGGAAGATACGCAGTATTTT. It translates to CASTPREDTQYF.

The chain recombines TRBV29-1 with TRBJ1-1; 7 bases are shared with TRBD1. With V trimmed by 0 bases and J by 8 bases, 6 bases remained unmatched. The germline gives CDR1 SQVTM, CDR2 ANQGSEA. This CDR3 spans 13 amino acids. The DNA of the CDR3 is TGCAGCGTTGAAGAAGACAGGGCAGGGGAAGCTTTCTTT. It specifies CSVEEDRAGEAFF.

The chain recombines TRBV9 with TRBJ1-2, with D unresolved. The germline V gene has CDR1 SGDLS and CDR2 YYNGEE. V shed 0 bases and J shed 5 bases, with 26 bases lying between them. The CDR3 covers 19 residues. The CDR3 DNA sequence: TGTGCCAGCAGCGTAGGGGCGGGTACGTCTCTTGGTAACCGATATGGCTACACCTTC. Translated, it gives CASSVGAGTSLGNRYGYTF.

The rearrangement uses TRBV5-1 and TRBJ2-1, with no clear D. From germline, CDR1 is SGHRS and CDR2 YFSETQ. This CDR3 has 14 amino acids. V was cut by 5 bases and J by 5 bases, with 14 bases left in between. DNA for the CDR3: TGCGCCAGCAGTTTATCCCAAGCTAACAATGAGCAGTTCTTC. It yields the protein CASSLSQANNEQFF.

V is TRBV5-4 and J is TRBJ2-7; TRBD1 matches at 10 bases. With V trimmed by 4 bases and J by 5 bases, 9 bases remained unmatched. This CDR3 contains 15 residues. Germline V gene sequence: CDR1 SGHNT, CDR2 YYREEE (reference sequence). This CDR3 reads CASSPGTGVEHEQYF. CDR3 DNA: TGTGCCAGCAGCCCGGGGACAGGGGTAGAACACGAGCAGTACTTC.

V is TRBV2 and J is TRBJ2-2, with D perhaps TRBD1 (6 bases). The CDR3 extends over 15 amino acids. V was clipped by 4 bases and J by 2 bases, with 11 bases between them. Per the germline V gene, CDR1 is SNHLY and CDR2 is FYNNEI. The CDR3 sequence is CASSATGINTGELFF. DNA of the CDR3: TGTGCCAGCAGTGCAACAGGGATCAACACCGGGGAGCTGTTTTTT.

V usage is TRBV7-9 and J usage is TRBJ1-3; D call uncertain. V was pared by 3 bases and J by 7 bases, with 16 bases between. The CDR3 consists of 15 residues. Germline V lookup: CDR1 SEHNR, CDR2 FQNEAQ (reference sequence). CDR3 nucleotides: TGTGCCAGCAGCTTCAGGTCCACTGGTCAGAACACCATATATTTT. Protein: CASSFRSTGQNTIYF.

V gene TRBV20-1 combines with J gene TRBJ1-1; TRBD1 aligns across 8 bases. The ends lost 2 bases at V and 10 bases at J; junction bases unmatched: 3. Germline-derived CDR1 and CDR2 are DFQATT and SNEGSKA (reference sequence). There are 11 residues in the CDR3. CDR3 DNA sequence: TGCAGTGCTAGACAGGACAGGGTAGCTTTCTTT. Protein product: CSARQDRVAFF.

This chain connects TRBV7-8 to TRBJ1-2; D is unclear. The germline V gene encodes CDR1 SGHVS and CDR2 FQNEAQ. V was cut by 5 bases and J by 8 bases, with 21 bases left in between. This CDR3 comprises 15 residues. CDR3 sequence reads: CASSPREFGYPGYTF. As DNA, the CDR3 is TGTGCCAGCAGCCCTCGGGAGTTTGGGTACCCCGGCTACACCTTC. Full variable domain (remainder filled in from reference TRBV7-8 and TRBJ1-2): GAGVSQSPRYKVAKRGQDVALRCDPISGHVSLFWYQQALGQGPEFLTYFQNEAQLDKSGLPSDRFFAERPEGSVSTLKIQRTQQEDSAVYLCASSPREFGYPGYTFGSGTRLTVV.

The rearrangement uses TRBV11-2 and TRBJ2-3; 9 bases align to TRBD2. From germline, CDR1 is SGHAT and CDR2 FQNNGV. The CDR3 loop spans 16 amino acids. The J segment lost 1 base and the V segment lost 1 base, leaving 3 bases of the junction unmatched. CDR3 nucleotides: TGTGCCAGCAGCTTAGTGCCTAGCGGGGGCACAGATACGCAGTATTTT. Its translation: CASSLVPSGGTDTQYF.